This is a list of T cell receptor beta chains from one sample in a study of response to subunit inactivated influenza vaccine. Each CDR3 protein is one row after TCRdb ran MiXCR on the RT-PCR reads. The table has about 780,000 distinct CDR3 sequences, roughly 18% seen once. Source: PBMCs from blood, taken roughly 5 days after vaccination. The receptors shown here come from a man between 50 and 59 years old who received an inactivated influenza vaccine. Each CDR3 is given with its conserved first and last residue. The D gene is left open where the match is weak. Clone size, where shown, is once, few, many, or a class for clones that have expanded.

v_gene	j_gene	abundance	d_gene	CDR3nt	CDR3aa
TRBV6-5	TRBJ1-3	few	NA	TGTGCCAGCAGTTCGGGCGGTGGAAACACCATATATTTT	CASSSGGGNTIYF
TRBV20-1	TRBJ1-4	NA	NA	TGCAGTGCTAGAGTCCCGGGGGCAACTAATGAAAAACTGTTTTTT	CSARVPGATNEKLFF
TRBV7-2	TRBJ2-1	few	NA	TGTGCCAGCAGCTTAAGGTCCGGAAACAATGAGCAGTTCTTC	CASSLRSGNNEQFF
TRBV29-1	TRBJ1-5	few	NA	TGCAGCGCGCAAAGGGATAGCAATCAGCCCCAGCATTTT	CSAQRDSNQPQHF
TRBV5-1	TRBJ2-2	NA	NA	TGCGCCAGCAGCTTGAGCCAGGCCGGGGAGCTGTTTTTT	CASSLSQAGELFF
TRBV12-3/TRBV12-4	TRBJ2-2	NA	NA	TGTGCCAGCAGTTTTGTGTTTACCGGGGAGCTGTTTTTT	CASSFVFTGELFF
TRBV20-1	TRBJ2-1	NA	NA	TGCAGTGCTAGTAGGCGCTACAATGAGCAGTTCTTC	CSASRRYNEQFF
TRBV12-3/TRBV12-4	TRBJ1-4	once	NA	TGTGCCAGCAGTACAGGGCCAGGGGACACTAATGAAAAACTGTTTTTT	CASSTGPGDTNEKLFF
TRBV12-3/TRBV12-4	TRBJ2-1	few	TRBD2	TGTGCCAGCAGAAAAGGACTAGCGGGATCTTACAATGAGCAGTTCTTC	CASRKGLAGSYNEQFF
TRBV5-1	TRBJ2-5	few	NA	TGCGCCAGCAGCTTGGGGGCGGTTGGAGAGACCCAGTACTTC	CASSLGAVGETQYF
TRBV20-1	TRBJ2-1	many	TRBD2	TGCAGTGCGAGGAGCGGGAATGGGAATGAGCAGTTCTTC	CSARSGNGNEQFF
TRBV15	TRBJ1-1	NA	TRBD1	TGTGCCACCAGCAGACCGTTTCGGACAGGCCGGAACACTGAAGCTTTCTTT	CATSRPFRTGRNTEAFF